This section outlines one T cell receptor (beta chain) sequence together with its context. What it recognizes is unknown. This entry belongs to a study of T cells after yellow fever vaccination. Study-wide results and limits: Post-booster repertoires contained most primary-vaccination clones again (almost 97% CD4, approximately 86% CD8).

Researchers made TCR cDNA using 5'RACE template switching, and this step added a universal primer site and UMIs. One entry per CDR3 protein, called by TCRdb with MiXCR from the 5' RACE reads. The profile shows a few hundred thousand distinct CDR3 sequences, 5.2% of them singletons. The CDR3 has 13 residues. The V gene lost 4 bases and the J gene lost 10 bases, with 14 bases spanning the gap. CDR1 and CDR2 from the germline V gene are SGHTA and FQGTGA. J is TRBJ2-1 and V is TRBV7-3, with D perhaps being TRBD1 or TRBD2 (5 bases each). Sequences were derived from CD4+ T cells sorted from PBMCs, sampled on the day of the yellow fever booster vaccination. The source is a man aged 18-30 years who received the YFV17D yellow fever vaccine. CDR3 loop: CASSSQVEGEQFF. The CDR3 DNA follows: TGTGCCAGCAGCTCCCAGGTTGAGGGGGAGCAGTTCTTC. Together with reference TRBV7-3 and TRBJ2-1, the CDR3 gives the full variable domain: GAGVSQTPSNKVTEKGKYVELRCDPISGHTALYWYRQSLGQGPEFLIYFQGTGAADDSGLPNDRFFAVRPEGSVSTLKIQRTERGDSAVYLCASSSQVEGEQFFGPGTRLTVL.